This TCR beta chain was obtained from a study of T cells in Graves' hyperthyroidism and ophthalmopathy. Notes on this clonotype: Its matching antigen is unknown.

Exclusion of patients followed from uncontrolled infection, other autoimmune disease, pregnancy or lactation. RNA transcripts were the template for amplifying TCR beta CDR3 regions. TCR CDR3 regions were first amplified by RT-PCR with HTBI primers. In TCRdb, the multiplex PCR reads were re-called with MiXCR into one record per CDR3 protein. Of over 250,000 distinct CDR3 sequences listed, 25% are singletons. Study results and limitations: The authors' 13 V-J model separated ophthalmopathy from stable hyperthyroidism.

This CDR3 is 14 amino acids long. Trimming took off 2 bases at V and 5 bases at J, with 12 bases between the two ends. Germline CDR1 MNHEY, CDR2 SVGAGI. The source is a man in his forties with Graves' hyperthyroidism that later progressed to Graves' ophthalmopathy. The sample consisted of blood. The chain recombines TRBV6-5 with TRBJ2-5, with D unresolved. The CDR3: CASSYAELRETQYF. The CDR3 region has the DNA TGTGCCAGCAGTTACGCTGAGTTGCGGGAGACCCAGTACTTC.